These 32 T cell receptor beta chains were sequenced from one sample in a study of cytomegalovirus exposure and HLA in healthy donors. With 60 Vbeta and 13 Jbeta primers, the PCR was carried out. Assay: immunoSEQ multiplex PCR; the TCRdb copy retains only in-frame clones and omits some. The data show some 180,000 clones, roughly 77% seen once. Material: PBMCs. The origin of the receptors is a woman aged 30 to 39 in good health and CMV-seronegative.

The rearrangement links TRBV7-9 to TRBJ2-5, with D perhaps TRBD1 (5 bases). Germline values: CDR1 SEHNR, CDR2 FQNEAQ (reference sequence). V shed 4 bases and J shed 4 bases, with 13 bases lying between them. This CDR3 comprises 14 residues. The DNA of the CDR3 is TGTGCCAGCAGCTGGGGCGGTTTGTTAGAGACCCAGTACTTC. The encoded protein is CASSWGGLLETQYF.

The V call is TRBV2, the J call TRBJ1-5; D gene ambiguous. The germline gives CDR1 SNHLY, CDR2 FYNNEI. The V end lost 3 bases, the J end lost 7 bases, and 19 bases lay between the germline ends. The CDR3 is 16 residues long. CDR3 sequence: CASSESLIQAGQPQHF. The CDR3 nucleotides are TGTGCCAGCAGTGAGTCGCTTATTCAGGCTGGACAGCCCCAGCATTTT.

This chain uses TRBV19 with TRBJ2-3, with 11 bases matching TRBD2. Germline CDR1 is LNHDA and CDR2 is SQIVND (reference sequence). J gave up 0 bases and V 7 bases, and 9 bases lay outside the gene matches. This CDR3 contains 17 residues. The chain's CDR3 is CASIGVAGGQSTDTQYF. In DNA, the CDR3 is TGTGCCAGTATTGGAGTAGCGGGGGGGCAGAGCACAGATACGCAGTATTTT. The full variable domain, its missing parts supplied by reference TRBV19 and TRBJ2-3, is DGGITQSPKYLFRKEGQNVTLSCEQNLNHDAMYWYRQDPGQGLRLIYYSQIVNDFQKGDIAEGYSVSREKKESFPLTVTSAQKNPTAFYLCASIGVAGGQSTDTQYFGPGTRLTVL.

The chain links TRBV9 to TRBJ1-1; 7 bases fit TRBD1. CDR1 and CDR2 from the germline V gene are SGDLS and YYNGEE. The ends lost 4 bases at V and 1 base at J; junction bases unmatched: 4. This CDR3 is built from 14 residues. DNA for the CDR3: TGTGCCAGCAGCACACGGGACAGGAACACTGAAGCTTTCTTT. Translation: CASSTRDRNTEAFF.

This clone occurred a few times. In DNA form, the CDR3 reads TGTGCCAGCAGTGGGCTAGCGGGCCCCACAGATACGCAGTATTTT. Protein sequence: CASSGLAGPTDTQYF. The chain combines TRBV2 with TRBJ2-3, with 8 bases matching TRBD2. The J segment lost 2 bases and the V segment lost 4 bases, leaving 5 bases of the junction unmatched. The CDR3 contains 15 residues. Germline CDR1 reads SNHLY; CDR2 reads FYNNEI.

The J gene is TRBJ2-7, the V gene TRBV11-1, with 8 bases identical to TRBD1. CDR3 length: 14 residues. J gave up 1 base and V 4 bases, and 3 bases lay outside the gene matches. Germline lookup yields CDR1 SGHAT and CDR2 FQDESV (reference sequence). CDR3 nucleotides: TGTGCCAGCAGCTGGGGGACAGGTTCCTACGAGCAGTACTTC. Its protein product is CASSWGTGSYEQYF. Together with reference TRBV11-1 and TRBJ2-7, the CDR3 gives the full variable domain: EAEVAQSPRYKITEKSQAVAFWCDPISGHATLYWYRQILGQGPELLVQFQDESVVDDSQLPKDRFSAERLKGVDSTLKIQPAELGDSAMYLCASSWGTGSYEQYFGPGTRLTVT.

V is TRBV7-8 and J is TRBJ1-5; tentative D call: TRBD1 (5 bases). Germline V gene lookup returns CDR1 SGHVS and CDR2 FQNEAQ. V dropped 1 base and J dropped 5 bases, with 21 bases sitting between them. The CDR3 loop spans 18 amino acids. As DNA, the CDR3 is TGTGCCAGCAGCTTAGTAGTTATCCCAGGGCCATCCTATCAGCCCCAGCATTTT. Its translation is CASSLVVIPGPSYQPQHF. The variable domain in full, completed from reference TRBV7-8 and TRBJ1-5, reads GAGVSQSPRYKVAKRGQDVALRCDPISGHVSLFWYQQALGQGPEFLTYFQNEAQLDKSGLPSDRFFAERPEGSVSTLKIQRTQQEDSAVYLCASSLVVIPGPSYQPQHFGDGTRLSIL.

This clone has only a few counts. The chain joins TRBV11-3 to TRBJ1-1; D is unclear. The ends were cut back, 1 base at V and 0 bases at J, with 3 bases in the middle. The length of the CDR3 is 13 residues. The germline V gene encodes CDR1 SGHNT and CDR2 YENEEA. CDR3 nucleotide sequence: TGTGCCAGCAGCTTAGGAGTGAACACTGAAGCTTTCTTT. Its translation is CASSLGVNTEAFF.

This clone was seen a few times. The CDR3 sequence: CASSARTGGMAEAFF. In nucleotides, the CDR3 is TGTGCCAGTAGTGCAAGGACAGGGGGAATGGCTGAAGCTTTCTTT. The chain is built from TRBV19 and TRBJ1-1, with 10 bases identical to TRBD1. The CDR3 totals 15 residues. The ends lost 5 bases at V and 6 bases at J; junction bases unmatched: 9. Germline CDR1 and CDR2: LNHDA and SQIVND (reference sequence).

The chain couples TRBV9 to TRBJ2-2; D gene ambiguous. This CDR3 contains 16 residues. The germline V gene has CDR1 SGDLS and CDR2 YYNGEE. The V end lost 0 bases, the J end lost 3 bases, and 12 bases lay between the germline ends. The CDR3 coding sequence is TGTGCCAGCAGCGTAGCTTTTAGCTACGACACCGGGGAGCTGTTTTTT. Translating gives CASSVAFSYDTGELFF.

The J gene is TRBJ2-2, the V gene TRBV4-2; 14 bases line up with TRBD2. Germline-derived CDR1 and CDR2 are LGHNA and YNFKEQ. The length of the CDR3 is 20 residues. V shed 3 bases and J 2 bases; nucleotides not matched to a gene: 11. DNA of the CDR3: TGTGCCAGCAGCCAGATCCTTGGGACTAGCGGGGGACCCAACACCGGGGAGCTGTTTTTT. This gives the protein CASSQILGTSGGPNTGELFF.

The chain links TRBV18 to TRBJ2-7, with D possibly TRBD1 on 6 matching bases. The CDR3 is made up of 15 amino acids. Looked up from germline, CDR1 is KGHSH and CDR2 is LQKENI. V dropped 3 bases and J dropped 5 bases, with 17 bases sitting between them. This CDR3 reads CASSPPGQFLNEQYF. Here the CDR3 DNA reads TGTGCCAGCTCACCCCCCGGACAGTTTCTCAACGAGCAGTACTTC.

The J gene is TRBJ2-3, the V gene TRBV10-3, with a tentative D call TRBD2 (5 bases). CDR3 length equals 15 residues. Trimming removed 3 bases at V and 4 bases at J, with 14 bases between. Germline values: CDR1 ENHRY, CDR2 SYGVKD. The CDR3 protein is CAISDANWGADTQYF. The CDR3 DNA sequence: TGTGCCATCAGTGACGCCAATTGGGGAGCAGATACGCAGTATTTT.

The chain uses TRBV5-1 and TRBJ1-4; the D is unclear. The CDR3 runs 14 residues. The V gene lost 0 bases and the J gene lost 7 bases, with 10 bases spanning the gap. CDR1 and CDR2 from the germline V gene are SGHRS and YFSETQ. The CDR3 region is CASSLGSAGEKLFF. CDR3 sequence (DNA): TGCGCCAGCAGCTTGGGTAGCGCAGGTGAAAAACTGTTTTTT.

The chain recombines TRBV5-5 with TRBJ1-3; D might be TRBD1 (6 bases). The length of the CDR3 is 16 residues. The ends were cut back, 5 bases at V and 1 base at J, with 16 bases in the middle. Germline V gene lookup returns CDR1 SGHKS and CDR2 YYEKEE (reference sequence). The CDR3 region is CASSLQGALSGNTIYF. CDR3 DNA: TGTGCCAGCAGTCTACAGGGTGCTCTTTCTGGAAACACCATATATTTT. Full variable domain (rest looked up from reference TRBV5-5 and TRBJ1-3): DAGVTQSPTHLIKTRGQQVTLRCSPISGHKSVSWYQQVLGQGPQFIFQYYEKEERGRGNFPDRFSARQFPNYSSELNVNALLLGDSALYLCASSLQGALSGNTIYFGEGSWLTVV.

This rearrangement joins TRBV4-2 to TRBJ2-1; possible D gene TRBD2, 6 bases. The CDR3 loop spans 18 amino acids. V lost 0 bases and J 0 bases, leaving 15 bases between the germline ends. Germline V gene sequence: CDR1 LGHNA, CDR2 YNFKEQ. The CDR3 bases are TGTGCCAGCAGCCAAGAGTTACTAGCCTCCAGCTCCTACAATGAGCAGTTCTTC. Its protein is CASSQELLASSSYNEQFF.

The chain has TRBV6-1 and TRBJ2-7, with 7 bases fitting TRBD1. The V gene end was trimmed by 6 bases and the J gene end by 5 bases; junction bases not matched to a gene: 13. The CDR3 extends over 15 amino acids. Germline V CDR1 and CDR2: MNHNS, SASEGT. CDR3 nucleotides: TGTGCCAGCAGAGGAAGGGGGCGCATATTGAACGAGCAGTACTTC. Translating gives CASRGRGRILNEQYF.

The chain combines TRBV7-6 with TRBJ2-7; 7 bases are shared with TRBD2. V was clipped by 4 bases and J by 3 bases; unmatched bases: 9. The germline V gene encodes CDR1 SGHVS and CDR2 FNYEAQ. The CDR3 is made up of 15 amino acids. The CDR3 sequence is CASSSLPSGDYEQYF. The CDR3 coding sequence is TGTGCCAGCAGCTCCCTTCCCAGCGGGGACTACGAGCAGTACTTC.

V and J are TRBV7-8 and TRBJ2-7; 8 positions match TRBD1. The CDR3 is 14 amino acids. The germline gives CDR1 SGHVS, CDR2 FQNEAQ. J lost 3 bases, V lost 5 bases, and 6 bases had no gene match. The CDR3 reads CASSLGQGIYEQYF. CDR3 in DNA: TGTGCCAGCAGCCTCGGACAGGGTATCTACGAGCAGTACTTC.

Only a few counts were recorded for this clone. The chain carries TRBV6-5 and TRBJ2-1; 9 bases line up with TRBD1. The V and J ends lost 0 bases and 8 bases, in that order; junction bases with no gene match: 2. The germline V gene has CDR1 MNHEY and CDR2 SVGAGI. CDR3 length equals 14 residues. The CDR3 loop reads CASSYSRTGDEQFF. CDR3 in DNA: TGTGCCAGCAGTTACTCTCGGACAGGGGATGAGCAGTTCTTC.

This rearrangement joins TRBV7-2 to TRBJ2-7; TRBD2 matches 9 bases. This CDR3 spans 16 amino acids. Trimming took 2 bases from V and 6 from J; bases not matched to a gene: 11. CDR1 is SGHTA, CDR2 FQGNSA, per germline. The CDR3 region is CASSLRGRGGQGEQYF. DNA for the CDR3: TGTGCCAGCAGCTTAAGAGGGCGGGGGGGCCAGGGCGAGCAGTACTTC.

The chain links TRBV7-9 to TRBJ1-2, with TRBD1 as a possible D gene (6 bases). This CDR3 spans 15 amino acids. With 7 bases removed from V and 0 bases from J, the gap between germline ends came to 15 bases. Per the germline V gene, CDR1 is SEHNR and CDR2 is FQNEAQ (reference sequence). Here the CDR3 DNA reads TGTGCCAGCAAACTTCAGGGGTCAGCTAACTATGGCTACACCTTC. This gives the protein CASKLQGSANYGYTF. Combining the CDR3 with reference TRBV7-9 and TRBJ1-2 gives the whole variable domain DTGVSQNPRHKITKRGQNVTFRCDPISEHNRLYWYRQTLGQGPEFLTYFQNEAQLEKSRLLSDRFSAERPKGSFSTLEIQRTEQGDSAMYLCASKLQGSANYGYTFGSGTRLTVV.

This chain links TRBV30 with TRBJ1-2, with a tentative D call TRBD1 (6 bases). The length of the CDR3 is 12 residues. Trimming removed 5 bases from V and 3 bases from J, with 10 bases in between. CDR1 and CDR2 (germline): GTSNPN, SVGIG (reference sequence). CDR3 residues: CAWDRNDYGYTF. In DNA, the CDR3 is TGTGCCTGGGACAGGAACGACTATGGCTACACCTTC.

The CDR3 sequence is CASGSIAGVQETQYF. In DNA form, the CDR3 reads TGTGCCAGCGGGTCCATAGCGGGGGTCCAAGAGACCCAGTACTTC. The chain couples TRBV2 to TRBJ2-5, with 9 bases aligning to TRBD2. Germline V CDR1 and CDR2: SNHLY, FYNNEI. Unmatched junction bases numbered 8, after V lost 8 bases and J lost 1 base. The CDR3 runs 15 residues.

V gene TRBV7-9 combines with J gene TRBJ2-2; 9 positions match TRBD1. The length of the CDR3 is 16 residues. Unmatched junction bases numbered 9, after V lost 5 bases and J lost 5 bases. Germline V gives CDR1 SEHNR, CDR2 FQNEAQ (reference sequence). The CDR3 bases are TGTGCCAGCAGCCTCCGCCCTGGGACAGGGACCGGGGAGCTGTTTTTT. This translates into CASSLRPGTGTGELFF.

The chain is built from TRBV7-3 and TRBJ2-2; the match to TRBD1 covers 8 bases. Trimming removed 5 bases from V and 4 bases from J; junction bases left unmatched: 9. CDR3 length: 16 amino acids. Germline V CDR1 and CDR2: SGHTA, FQGTGA. The CDR3 DNA is TGTGCCAGCAGCCCGACAGGGGTGTTAGGCACCGGGGAGCTGTTTTTT. This gives the protein CASSPTGVLGTGELFF. The whole variable domain, remainder taken from reference TRBV7-3 and TRBJ2-2, is GAGVSQTPSNKVTEKGKYVELRCDPISGHTALYWYRQSLGQGPEFLIYFQGTGAADDSGLPNDRFFAVRPEGSVSTLKIQRTERGDSAVYLCASSPTGVLGTGELFFGEGSRLTVL.

The chain employs TRBV30 and TRBJ1-4; 7 bases map to TRBD1. V dropped 0 bases and J dropped 3; count of bases not matched to a gene: 7. The CDR3 sequence is 16 residues long. Germline V gene data show CDR1 as GTSNPN and CDR2 as SVGIG (reference sequence). The CDR3 bases are TGTGCCTGGAGTGTACGTGTCGGGACAGCTAATGAAAAACTGTTTTTT. Translated: CAWSVRVGTANEKLFF.

The chain combines TRBV6-1 with TRBJ1-1, with D uncertain. The CDR3 sequence is 14 residues long. V was trimmed by 1 base and J by 1 base, leaving 7 bases between them. Germline-derived CDR1 and CDR2 are MNHNS and SASEGT. The CDR3 DNA follows: TGTGCCAGCAGTGAAGGCAGTAAGAACACTGAAGCTTTCTTT. This codes for CASSEGSKNTEAFF.

There are a few counts of this clone. The chain joins TRBV6-1 to TRBJ2-2, with a possible D match to TRBD1 (6 bases). V dropped 1 base and J dropped 7 bases, with 13 bases sitting between them. This CDR3 is 15 amino acids long. CDR1 and CDR2 from the germline V gene are MNHNS and SASEGT. DNA of the CDR3: TGTGCCAGCAGTGAAGAGCAGGGGTCGGACGGGGAGCTGTTTTTT. Its translation: CASSEEQGSDGELFF.

V gene TRBV5-6 combines with J gene TRBJ1-2; D is perhaps TRBD1 (5 bases). V shed 4 bases and J shed 1 base, with 17 bases lying between them. The V gene's germline CDR1 is SGHDT and CDR2 YYEEEE. This CDR3 is built from 16 residues. The DNA of the CDR3 is TGTGCCAGCAGCCCCCTCCCCGGGGGGGTTAACTATGGCTACACCTTC. Protein: CASSPLPGGVNYGYTF.

V gene TRBV2 combines with J gene TRBJ2-5; 7 nucleotides align to TRBD1. Germline V CDR1 and CDR2: SNHLY, FYNNEI. This CDR3 has 13 residues. V shed 7 bases, J shed 4 bases, and the junction held 6 bases outside the gene matches. The CDR3 here is CASNSRTGETQYF. CDR3 in DNA: TGTGCCAGCAATTCCAGGACAGGAGAGACCCAGTACTTC.

The chain employs TRBV5-6 and TRBJ1-1; no clear D. The CDR3 runs 16 residues. Germline-derived CDR1 and CDR2 are SGHDT and YYEEEE. V dropped 1 base and J dropped 4 bases, with 17 bases sitting between them. The chain's CDR3 is CASSLNSRGRGTEAFF. In DNA, the CDR3 is TGTGCCAGCAGCTTGAACTCACGGGGTCGGGGCACTGAAGCTTTCTTT.